This is a list of T cell receptor beta chains from one sample in a study of CD8 T cells in Susac syndrome. TCRdb re-derived calls from the immunoSEQ multiplex PCR reads in MiXCR, one entry per CDR3 protein. The repertoire holds 130,000 or so distinct CDR3 sequences, with about 95% as singletons. Specimen: CD4+ T cells from PBMCs. These receptors originate from a human donor with multiple sclerosis. The CDR3 runs from the conserved cysteine through the conserved F or W. D genes are given only for firm matches. Not all rows give a size; the values are once, few, many and, for expanded clones, a class.

J gene | V gene | D gene | clone size | CDR3 DNA | CDR3 protein
TRBJ1-1 | TRBV6-6 | . | . | TGTGCCAGCGGTAGGGGCCTCCGAACTGAAGCTTTCTTT | CASGRGLRTEAFF
TRBJ2-7 | TRBV12-3/TRBV12-4 | . | . | TGTGCCAGCAGTTTAAAGTTGGAAAACGAGCAGTACTTC | CASSLKLENEQYF
TRBJ1-5 | TRBV11-2 | . | . | TGTGCCAGCAGTCTAACGGACGGGGTTAATCAGCCCCAGCATTTT | CASSLTDGVNQPQHF
TRBJ1-1 | TRBV30 | . | . | TGTGCCTGGAGCAGGATGAACACTGAAGCTTTCTTT | CAWSRMNTEAFF
TRBJ2-2 | TRBV7-3 | . | . | TGTGCCAGCAGCTTATTGAAAACCGGGGAGCTGTTTTTT | CASSLLKTGELFF
TRBJ1-1 | TRBV4-1 | . | . | TGCGCCAGCAGCTACCAGGGTGTAGCTTTCTTT | CASSYQGVAFF
TRBJ1-1 | TRBV6-5 | . | . | TGTGCCAGCAGTTACTCGAACTGGGGGACGGGAAACACTGAAGCTTTCTTT | CASSYSNWGTGNTEAFF
TRBJ2-1 | TRBV7-7 | TRBD1 | . | TGTGCTAGCAGCCCCCGGACAGGGACGGGCTCCTACAATGAGCAGTTCTTC | CASSPRTGTGSYNEQFF
TRBJ1-2 | TRBV19 | . | . | TGTGCCAGTAGGACCAGCGGCGGCGGACCGTATGGCTACACCTTC | CASRTSGGGPYGYTF
TRBJ2-7 | TRBV9 | . | . | TGTGCCAGCAGCGTAGGAGTCCAACCCTACGAGCAGTACTTC | CASSVGVQPYEQYF
TRBJ2-1 | TRBV24-1 | . | . | TGTGCCACCAGTGATCGGATCGAGGGTGAGCAGTTCTTC | CATSDRIEGEQFF
TRBJ1-5 | TRBV3-1 | . | . | TGTGCCAGCAGCCAAGAAGGGCCGCAGCCCCAGCATTTT | CASSQEGPQPQHF
TRBJ1-2 | TRBV3-1 | . | . | TGTGCCAGCCAAAATATCGGGACCTACTATGGCTACACCTTC | CASQNIGTYYGYTF
TRBJ1-1 | TRBV19 | TRBD1 | . | TGTGCCAGTAGCCTACAGGGGGTAGGCACTGAAGCTTTCTTT | CASSLQGVGTEAFF
TRBJ1-1 | TRBV19 | TRBD1 | . | TGTGCCAGTAGTCACAGGGGCGCCAACACTGAAGCTTTCTTT | CASSHRGANTEAFF
TRBJ2-1 | TRBV24-1 | . | once | TGTGCCACCAGTGGGTACCAAGTGAATGAGCAGTTCTTC | CATSGYQVNEQFF
TRBJ2-5 | TRBV20-1 | TRBD1 | once | TGCAGTGCCCCGGGACAGGGTGAGACCCAGTACTTC | CSAPGQGETQYF
TRBJ1-5 | TRBV6-2/TRBV6-3 | . | . | TGTGCCAGCAGTTACTCTGGGGGGGTCCAGCCCCAGCATTTT | CASSYSGGVQPQHF
TRBJ1-5 | TRBV12-2 | . | once | TGTGCAAGTCGCTTAGGGCCCCAGCATTTT | CASRLGPQHF
TRBJ2-1 | TRBV3-1 | . | few | TGTGCCAGCAGCCATGGTCCTCCTCTCCAGTTCTTC | CASSHGPPLQFF
TRBJ2-7 | TRBV7-2 | TRBD2 | . | TGTGCCAGCAGGGTGAAGGGACTAGCGTTCTACGAGCAGTACTTC | CASRVKGLAFYEQYF
TRBJ2-7 | TRBV5-1 | . | . | TGCGCCAGCAGCCCGACAGCTGAGGGCTCCTACGAGCAGTACTTC | CASSPTAEGSYEQYF
TRBJ2-3 | TRBV20-1 | . | . | TGCAGTGCTAGAGACCGGACTACCAACACAGATACGCAGTATTTT | CSARDRTTNTDTQYF
TRBJ1-2 | TRBV6-2/TRBV6-3 | . | . | TGTGCCAGCAGGGACGCGGGAATTCGCTACACCTTC | CASRDAGIRYTF
TRBJ2-5 | TRBV6-1 | . | once | TGTGCCAGCAGGCTGACAGCAGCAGAGACCCAGTACTTC | CASRLTAAETQYF